This T cell receptor (beta chain) was sequenced during a study of blood T cell repertoires in COVID-19. This CDR3 is 14 amino acids long. Germline CDR1 and CDR2: SGHRS and YFSETQ. Trimming at V came to 3 bases and at J to 6 bases, leaving 6 bases not matched to a gene. Study processing details: Cell counts per sample came from amplifying reference gene primers. Sequencing was performed with immunoSEQ multiplex PCR; in TCRdb, only in-frame clones are kept and a portion is missing. The V and J calls and clone size were taken over from that table, and D and trimming were inferred from the DNA. Of a few hundred thousand clones listed, nearly 90% are singletons. Cohorts were determined from participant-reported clinical history.

The chain employs TRBV5-1 and TRBJ1-2; 9 bases align to TRBD1. The TCR was taken from a woman aged 60-75 years who had recovered from COVID-19. The sample was PBMCs or T cells enriched from blood (not recorded which). The CDR3 here is CASSWDRVRDGYTF. The CDR3 bases are TGCGCCAGCAGCTGGGACAGGGTGAGGGATGGCTACACCTTC.